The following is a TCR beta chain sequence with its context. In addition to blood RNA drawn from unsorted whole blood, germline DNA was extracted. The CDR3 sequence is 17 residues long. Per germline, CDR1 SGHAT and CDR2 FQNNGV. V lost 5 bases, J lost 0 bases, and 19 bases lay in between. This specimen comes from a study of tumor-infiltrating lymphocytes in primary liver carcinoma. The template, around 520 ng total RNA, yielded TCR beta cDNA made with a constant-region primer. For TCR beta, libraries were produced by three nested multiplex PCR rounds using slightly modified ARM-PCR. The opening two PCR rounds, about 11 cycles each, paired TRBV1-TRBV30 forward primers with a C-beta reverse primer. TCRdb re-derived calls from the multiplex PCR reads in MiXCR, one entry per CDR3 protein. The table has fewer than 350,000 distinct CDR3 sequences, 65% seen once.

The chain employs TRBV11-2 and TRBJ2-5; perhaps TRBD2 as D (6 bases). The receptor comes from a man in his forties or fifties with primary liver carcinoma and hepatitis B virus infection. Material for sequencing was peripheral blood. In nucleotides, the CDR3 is TGTGCCAGCAGCGTCAGTACTAGCTGGGCTAACCAAGAGACCCAGTACTTC. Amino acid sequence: CASSVSTSWANQETQYF. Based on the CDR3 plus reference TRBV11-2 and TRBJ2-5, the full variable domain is EAGVAQSPRYKIIEKRQSVAFWCNPISGHATLYWYQQILGQGPKLLIQFQNNGVVDDSQLPKDRFSAERLKGVDSTLKIQPAKLEDSAVYLCASSVSTSWANQETQYFGPGTRLLVL.